Below, 22 T cell receptor beta chains from the same sample are listed, as sequenced in a study of read filtering for tumor transcriptome and immune sequencing. The library was built from about 400 ng RNA with molecular barcoded adaptors for alpha/delta and beta/gamma chains. TCRdb analysed the reads with MiXCR anew, one entry per CDR3 protein. In the table there are tens of thousands of distinct CDR3 sequences, roughly 13% of which are singletons. Sequencing used a population of CD138-negative cells sorted from bone marrow. Every receptor here comes from a donor aged 40 or over with multiple myeloma.

At least ten counts were recorded for this clonotype. The chain joins TRBV11-2 to TRBJ2-1; a weak D match, TRBD2 (6 bases). CDR1 and CDR2 from the germline V gene are SGHAT and FQNNGV. V dropped 3 bases and J dropped 0 bases, with 18 bases sitting between them. This CDR3 region has 18 residues. As DNA, the CDR3 is TGTGCCAGCAGCTTTAGAATGTGGGCGGGGAGCTCCTACAATGAGCAGTTCTTC. Translated, it gives CASSFRMWAGSSYNEQFF. Based on the CDR3 plus reference TRBV11-2 and TRBJ2-1, the full variable domain is EAGVAQSPRYKIIEKRQSVAFWCNPISGHATLYWYQQILGQGPKLLIQFQNNGVVDDSQLPKDRFSAERLKGVDSTLKIQPAKLEDSAVYLCASSFRMWAGSSYNEQFFGPGTRLTVL.

This clonotype was recorded at least ten times. The genes are TRBV19 and TRBJ1-5, with no clear D. The V end was cut by 5 bases, the J end by 7 bases, with 12 bases between. Germline lookup yields CDR1 LNHDA and CDR2 SQIVND (reference sequence). The CDR3 covers 13 residues. For the CDR3, the DNA is TGTGCCAGTAGTGCGTCGAGGAGGCAGCCCCAGCATTTT. This sequence encodes CASSASRRQPQHF.

This clonotype has at least ten counts. The chain links TRBV20-1 to TRBJ2-5; 8 bases match TRBD2. Per germline, CDR1 DFQATT and CDR2 SNEGSKA (reference sequence). This CDR3 is built from 18 residues. The ends lost 2 bases at V and 3 bases at J; junction bases unmatched: 17. The CDR3 sequence is CSARSARGGRGFEETQYF. For the CDR3, the DNA is TGCAGTGCTAGATCCGCCCGGGGGGGCAGGGGATTTGAAGAGACCCAGTACTTC.

This clonotype occurred many times. This chain joins TRBV20-1 and TRBJ2-3; 8 nucleotides agree with TRBD2. V shed 0 bases, J shed 6 bases, and the junction held 8 bases outside the gene matches. Germline assignment: CDR1 DFQATT and CDR2 SNEGSKA (reference sequence). CDR3 length: 15 residues. CDR3 loop: CSARDETSVGDTQYF. The CDR3 DNA is TGCAGTGCTAGAGATGAGACTAGCGTTGGGGATACGCAGTATTTT.

Concerning this clonotype: The CDR3 does not close with the conserved phenylalanine or tryptophan, likely indicating a read error. This chain connects TRBV28 to TRBJ2-3, with D possibly being TRBD2 (5 bases). V lost 6 bases and J lost 8, with 15 bases in between. The CDR3 sequence is 13 residues long. Germline V gives CDR1 MDHEN, CDR2 SYDVKM. The chain's CDR3 is CASSPIGIVTQYL. The CDR3 DNA reads as TGTGCCAGCAGCCCCATCGGGATAGTTACGCAGTATCTT.

Comment on this clonotype: A read error may be the cause here, since a much bigger clone is one base away. V is TRBV11-2 and J is TRBJ1-2; D uncertain. Per the germline V gene, CDR1 is SGHAT and CDR2 is FQNNGV. This CDR3 contains 15 residues. CDR3 sequence reads: CAGSPPVVGNYGYTF. Written as DNA, the CDR3 is TGTGCCGGCAGCCCCCCCGTCGTTGGGAACTATGGCTACACCTTC.

This clonotype was counted many times. The V gene is TRBV20-1, the J gene TRBJ2-3, with D possibly TRBD1 on 6 matching bases. Deletions cut 5 bases from V and 6 bases from J, with 15 bases between. The CDR3 is made up of 13 amino acids. The germline V gene encodes CDR1 DFQATT and CDR2 SNEGSKA (reference sequence). The CDR3 sequence: CSAQQGFGDTQYF. In nucleotides, the CDR3 is TGCAGTGCTCAACAGGGATTCGGGGATACGCAGTATTTT.

This clonotype was detected many times. The genes are TRBV7-8 and TRBJ2-2; D perhaps matches TRBD1 (6 bases). This CDR3 is 12 amino acids long. The germline V gene has CDR1 SGHVS and CDR2 FQNEAQ. V lost 10 bases, J lost 6 bases, and 12 bases lay in between. This CDR3 is CATNRDPGELFF. The CDR3 DNA follows: TGTGCCACCAACAGGGACCCCGGGGAGCTGTTTTTT.

The chain couples TRBV11-2 to TRBJ2-5, with D unresolved. Germline lookup yields CDR1 SGHAT and CDR2 FQNNGV. Trimming pared 7 bases from V and 5 bases from J, leaving 8 bases between. CDR3 length equals 11 residues. The CDR3 sequence: CASKLGETQYF. CDR3 in DNA: TGTGCCAGCAAACTCGGGGAGACCCAGTACTTC.

This clonotype was seen a handful of times. The V gene is TRBV6-2 or TRBV6-3, the J gene TRBJ2-1; TRBD2 matches at 9 bases. Germline V gives CDR1 MNHEY, CDR2 SVGEGT. With V trimmed by 5 bases and J by 0 bases, 5 bases remained unmatched. This CDR3 has 16 residues. The CDR3 here is CASSLAGLSSYNEQFF. The CDR3 coding sequence is TGTGCCAGCAGTCTAGCGGGGCTTAGCTCCTACAATGAGCAGTTCTTC.

The V gene is TRBV11-3, the J gene TRBJ2-1, with D unresolved. The CDR3 is 12 amino acids. Trimming stripped 2 bases from V and 6 bases from J, with 5 bases between. CDR1 is SGHNT, CDR2 YENEEA, per germline. CDR3 nucleotides: TGTGCCAGCAGCTTAAACGCCAATGAGCAGTTCTTC. It specifies CASSLNANEQFF.

The V gene is TRBV6-5, the J gene TRBJ2-5; TRBD2 might be the D (6 bases). Germline CDR1 and CDR2: MNHEY and SVGAGI. This CDR3 is built from 12 residues. The V gene lost 5 bases and the J gene lost 7 bases, with 11 bases spanning the gap. Written as DNA, the CDR3 is TGTGCCAGCAGTGCTAGCGTTGGGACCCAGTACTTC. Its protein is CASSASVGTQYF.

In this sample, this clonotype turned up many times. This chain joins TRBV20-1 and TRBJ1-5, with 9 bases identical to TRBD1. This CDR3 has 13 amino acids. The V and J ends lost 6 bases and 1 base, in that order; junction bases with no gene match: 1. CDR1 and CDR2 from the germline V gene are DFQATT and SNEGSKA (reference sequence). The CDR3 reads CSATGGSNQPQHF. The CDR3 DNA reads TGCAGTGCCACAGGGGGCAGCAATCAGCCCCAGCATTTT.

The table lists this clonotype with many counts. V and J are TRBV20-1 and TRBJ1-5, with D perhaps TRBD1 (5 bases). The germline V and J ends were trimmed by 3 bases and 7 bases, with 13 bases remaining between them. CDR1 and CDR2 from the germline V gene are DFQATT and SNEGSKA (reference sequence). The CDR3 is made up of 13 amino acids. The CDR3 DNA reads as TGCAGTGCTAGTACCCTTCCAGGGCAGCCCCAGCATTTT. This encodes CSASTLPGQPQHF.

This clonotype was observed at least ten times. The rearrangement joins TRBV24-1 to TRBJ2-2; TRBD1 might be the D (5 bases). The germline V gene has CDR1 KGHDR and CDR2 SFDVKD. V lost 0 bases, J lost 3 bases, and 13 bases lay in between. CDR3 length: 17 residues. CDR3 protein: CATSDLKGQGDTGELFF. The CDR3 DNA reads as TGTGCCACCAGTGATTTGAAAGGGCAAGGGGACACCGGGGAGCTGTTTTTT.

This clonotype came up a few times. V usage is TRBV19 and J usage is TRBJ2-7; no clear D. V was pared by 7 bases and J by 0 bases, with 7 bases between. There are 12 residues in the CDR3. The germline gives CDR1 LNHDA, CDR2 SQIVND (reference sequence). DNA of the CDR3: TGTGCCAGTAATCAGGTCTCCTACGAGCAGTACTTC. Amino acids: CASNQVSYEQYF.

This clonotype was found many times. The chain uses TRBV6-6 and TRBJ2-5, with TRBD2 identical over 7 bases. CDR1 and CDR2 (germline): MNHNY, SVGAGI (reference sequence). This CDR3 contains 15 residues. V shed 6 bases and J 5 bases; nucleotides not matched to a gene: 12. CDR3 region: CASSLISTGGETQYF. The CDR3 nucleotides read TGTGCCAGCAGCCTAATCTCCACCGGGGGGGAGACCCAGTACTTC.

This clonotype was picked up many times. This chain connects TRBV5-1 to TRBJ1-4; D is possibly TRBD1 (6 bases). The CDR3 sequence is 14 residues long. CDR1 is SGHRS and CDR2 is YFSETQ in the germline V gene. Trimming removed 5 bases at V and 7 bases at J, with 15 bases between. The CDR3 DNA reads TGCGCCAGCAGGGAACAGGGTGTGGGTGAAAAACTGTTTTTT. It codes for CASREQGVGEKLFF.

A remark on this clonotype: Possible read error: a much larger clone is one base away. This likely comes from a read error, as the CDR3 has no conserved phenylalanine or tryptophan at its end. The chain has TRBV2 and TRBJ2-1; 10 nucleotides match TRBD2. Unmatched junction bases numbered 5, after V lost 3 bases and J lost 6 bases. Per the germline V gene, CDR1 is SNHLY and CDR2 is FYNNEI. This CDR3 is 15 amino acids long. CDR3 region: CASSEWSSGSNEQFY. DNA of the CDR3: TGTGCCAGCAGTGAGTGGTCTAGCGGGAGCAATGAGCAGTTCTAC.

This clonotype was observed many times. The chain joins TRBV13 to TRBJ2-1, with D perhaps matching TRBD1 or TRBD2 (5 bases each). V shed 6 bases and J shed 5 bases, with 14 bases lying between them. The germline gives CDR1 PRHDT, CDR2 FYEKMQ (reference sequence). The CDR3 totals 14 residues. This CDR3 reads CASRENGADNEQFF. CDR3 in DNA: TGTGCCAGCAGAGAGAACGGGGCTGACAATGAGCAGTTCTTC.

Remarks on this clonotype: In this CDR3 the conserved last residue, phenylalanine or tryptophan, is missing, so a read error is likely. The chain uses TRBV5-4 and TRBJ2-1, with D possibly TRBD2 on 6 matching bases. With 0 bases removed from V and 7 bases from J, the gap between germline ends came to 17 bases. There are 16 residues in the CDR3. Germline V lookup: CDR1 SGHNT, CDR2 YYREEE (reference sequence). The CDR3 loop reads CASSLGGTGEWNEQFL. DNA of the CDR3: TGTGCCAGCAGCTTGGGCGGCACGGGGGAGTGGAATGAGCAGTTCCTC.

At least ten counts were recorded for this clonotype. The CDR3 is CASSYAGVSTDTQYF. CDR3 DNA sequence: TGTGCCAGCAGTTACGCGGGAGTCTCGACAGATACGCAGTATTTT. The chain recombines TRBV6-2 or TRBV6-3 with TRBJ2-3, with 7 bases matching TRBD2. The CDR3 length is 15 residues. The germline gives CDR1 MNHEY, CDR2 SVGEGT. The junction had 5 bases not matched to a gene; V was cut back by 2 bases and J by 3 bases.